These T cell receptor beta chains were read from a single sample in a study of CD8 T cells in ankylosing spondylitis. MiXCR, run by TCRdb on the 5' RACE reads, gives a single entry per CDR3 protein. The sample contains just under 550,000 distinct CDR3 sequences, about 13% of which appear only once. Sequenced: blood, either unsorted or a sorted T cell fraction (not recorded which). All receptors come from a male donor with ankylosing spondylitis. Both conserved end residues are part of each CDR3. The D gene is left open where the match is weak. Size values are once, few and many counts, or a class for expanded clones, and some rows have none.

j_call | v_call | d_call | clone_size | cdr3_aa | cdr3_nt
TRBJ1-2 | TRBV7-9 | TRBD1 | - | CASSSSDRAGGYTF | TGTGCCAGCAGCTCCTCCGACAGGGCGGGTGGCTACACCTTC
TRBJ1-2 | TRBV7-8 | - | few | CASSLAPANYGYTF | TGTGCCAGCAGCTTAGCCCCAGCTAACTATGGCTACACCTTC
TRBJ2-3 | TRBV29-1 | - | - | CSVKGLAISTDTQYF | TGCAGCGTTAAGGGGCTAGCGATAAGCACAGATACGCAGTATTTT
TRBJ1-1 | TRBV20-1 | - | - | CSARETGYTEAFF | TGCAGTGCTAGAGAAACGGGTTACACTGAAGCTTTCTTT
TRBJ1-1 | TRBV7-9 | - | few | CASSRVAEAFF | TGTGCCAGCAGCAGGGTAGCTGAAGCTTTCTTT
TRBJ2-5 | TRBV5-1 | - | - | CASSLYPTPGETQYF | TGCGCCAGCAGCTTGTACCCGACTCCGGGGGAGACCCAGTACTTC
TRBJ2-2 | TRBV5-1 | - | many | CASSSTGGELFF | TGCGCCAGCAGCTCCACAGGGGGGGAGCTGTTTTTT
TRBJ1-6 | TRBV10-2 | - | many | CASSTGNSNSPLHF | TGCGCCAGCAGTACGGGAAACAGTAATTCACCCCTCCACTTT
TRBJ1-4 | TRBV7-8 | - | - | CASSLGGDNEKLFF | TGTGCCAGCAGCTTGGGAGGAGATAATGAAAAACTGTTTTTT
TRBJ2-5 | TRBV7-2 | TRBD1 | few | CASSFRSGTGGAETQYF | TGTGCCAGCAGCTTTAGGTCTGGGACAGGGGGCGCGGAGACCCAGTACTTC
TRBJ2-3 | TRBV10-3 | TRBD2 | many | CAISESSGSTDTQYF | TGTGCCATCAGTGAATCTAGCGGAAGCACAGATACGCAGTATTTT
TRBJ2-5 | TRBV12-3/TRBV12-4 | - | many | CASSLMKTGETQYF | TGTGCCAGCAGTTTAATGAAGACGGGGGAGACCCAGTACTTC
TRBJ2-1 | TRBV11-2 | TRBD1 | - | CASSLDPETGVNEQFF | TGTGCCAGCAGCTTAGATCCCGAGACAGGGGTTAATGAGCAGTTCTTC
TRBJ2-1 | TRBV30 | TRBD2 | - | CAWSLGLAGDDEQFF | TGTGCCTGGAGCCTTGGACTAGCGGGAGACGATGAGCAGTTCTTC
TRBJ2-5 | TRBV30 | - | - | CAWIPPRGGETQYF | TGTGCCTGGATTCCTCCCAGGGGAGGAGAGACCCAGTACTTC
TRBJ2-2 | TRBV11-3 | - | many | CASSLPIRGGELFF | TGTGCCAGCAGCCTACCGATTAGAGGCGGGGAGCTGTTTTTT
TRBJ2-7 | TRBV12-3/TRBV12-4 | TRBD2 | many | CASSSLSGTGSEQYF | TGTGCCAGCAGTTCCCTCAGCGGGACCGGGTCCGAGCAGTACTTC
TRBJ2-1 | TRBV2 | TRBD2 | few | CASSVGREFYNEQFF | TGTGCCAGCAGTGTAGGGCGGGAGTTCTACAATGAGCAGTTCTTC
TRBJ2-3 | TRBV7-9 | - | - | CASSLFIADTQYF | TGTGCCAGCAGCTTATTTATTGCAGATACGCAGTATTTT
TRBJ2-5 | TRBV20-1 | TRBD2 | few | CSASTGLAGGMRETQYF | TGCAGTGCTTCTACGGGACTAGCGGGAGGTATGAGGGAGACCCAGTACTTC
TRBJ1-2 | TRBV7-2 | - | - | CASSLRQANYGYTF | TGTGCCAGCAGCCTTAGACAAGCCAATTATGGCTACACCTTC
TRBJ2-2 | TRBV20-1 | - | - | CSARDLTSPGELFF | TGCAGTGCTAGAGACCTGACTAGTCCCGGGGAGCTGTTTTTT
TRBJ2-1 | TRBV6-1 | TRBD1 | few | CASRQDRVSPYNEQFF | TGTGCCAGCAGACAGGACAGGGTAAGTCCCTACAATGAGCAGTTCTTC
TRBJ2-1 | TRBV7-9 | TRBD2 | - | CASSESTSGRYNEQFF | TGTGCCAGCAGCGAGTCGACTAGCGGGAGATACAATGAGCAGTTCTTC
TRBJ1-2 | TRBV6-1 | - | - | CASSEGAGGYTF | TGTGCCAGCAGTGAAGGGGCAGGGGGCTACACCTTC
TRBJ2-5 | TRBV10-2 | TRBD2 | - | CASRAGLAGIETQYF | TGCGCCAGCAGAGCGGGACTAGCGGGAATAGAGACCCAGTACTTC
TRBJ2-3 | TRBV5-1 | TRBD2 | - | CASSLARTSGTSTDTQYF | TGCGCCAGCAGCTTGGCCCGGACTAGCGGAACTAGCACAGATACGCAGTATTTT
TRBJ1-5 | TRBV9 | - | few | CASSADAFLDQPQHF | TGTGCCAGCAGCGCGGACGCCTTTCTGGATCAGCCCCAGCATTTT
TRBJ2-1 | TRBV14 | - | few | CASSQKNFRRNEQFF | TGTGCCAGCAGCCAAAAAAACTTCCGGCGGAATGAGCAGTTCTTC
TRBJ2-1 | TRBV5-1 | - | many | CASSSGLSPDYNEQFF | TGCGCCAGCAGCTCCGGACTTTCCCCGGACTACAATGAGCAGTTCTTC